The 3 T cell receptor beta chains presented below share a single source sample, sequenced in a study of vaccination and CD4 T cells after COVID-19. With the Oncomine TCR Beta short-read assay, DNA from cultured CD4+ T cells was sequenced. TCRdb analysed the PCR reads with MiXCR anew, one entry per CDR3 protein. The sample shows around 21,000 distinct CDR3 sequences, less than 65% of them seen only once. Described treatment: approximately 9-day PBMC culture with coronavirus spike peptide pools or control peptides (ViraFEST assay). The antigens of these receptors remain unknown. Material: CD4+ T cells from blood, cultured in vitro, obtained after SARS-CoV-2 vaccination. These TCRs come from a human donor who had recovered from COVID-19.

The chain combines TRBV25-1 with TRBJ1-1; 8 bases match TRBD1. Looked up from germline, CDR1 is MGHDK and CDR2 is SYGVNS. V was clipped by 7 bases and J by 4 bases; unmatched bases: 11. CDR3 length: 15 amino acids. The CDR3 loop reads CASTPTGARRTEAFF. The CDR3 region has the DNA TGTGCCAGCACTCCGACAGGGGCCCGGCGCACTGAAGCTTTCTTT.

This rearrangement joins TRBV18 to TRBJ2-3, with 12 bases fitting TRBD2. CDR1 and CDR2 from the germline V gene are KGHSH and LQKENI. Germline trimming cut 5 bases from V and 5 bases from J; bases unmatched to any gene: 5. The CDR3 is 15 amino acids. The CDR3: CASSVTSGSGDTQYF. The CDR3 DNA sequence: TGTGCCAGCTCAGTGACTAGCGGGAGTGGAGATACGCAGTATTTT.

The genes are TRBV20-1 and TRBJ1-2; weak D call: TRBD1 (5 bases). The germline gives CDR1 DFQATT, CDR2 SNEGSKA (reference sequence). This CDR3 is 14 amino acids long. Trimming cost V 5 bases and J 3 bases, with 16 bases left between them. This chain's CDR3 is CSAPGSRVDYGYTF. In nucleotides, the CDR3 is TGCAGTGCTCCCGGTTCCAGGGTGGACTATGGCTACACCTTC.